This TCR beta chain was found in a study of control samples from healthy donors and cancer patients. The assay was immunoSEQ multiplex PCR, and TCRdb's table has in-frame clones only and misses some. This sample yields about 120,000 clones, of which 92% are seen a single time; 0.58% belongs to the top ten. With 1 base removed from V and 5 bases from J, the gap between germline ends came to 11 bases. The CDR3 covers 14 residues. Germline-derived CDR1 and CDR2 are SGHAT and FQNNGV. The sequencing sample was made of PBMCs. V is TRBV11-2 and J is TRBJ1-1, with D maybe TRBD1 (6 bases). The clonotype originates from an elderly man with head and neck cancer. In DNA, the CDR3 is TGTGCCAGCAGCTTAGTGCAGGGGAGGACTGAAGCTTTCTTT. It is translated as CASSLVQGRTEAFF. The entire variable domain, with the rest obtained from reference TRBV11-2 and TRBJ1-1, is as follows: EAGVAQSPRYKIIEKRQSVAFWCNPISGHATLYWYQQILGQGPKLLIQFQNNGVVDDSQLPKDRFSAERLKGVDSTLKIQPAKLEDSAVYLCASSLVQGRTEAFFGQGTRLTVV.